The clone carrying this T cell receptor (beta chain) turned up a few times. As yet, its antigen is unknown. The data were taken from a study of vaccination and CD4 T cells after COVID-19. The CDR3 has 10 residues. V was pared by 5 bases and J by 5 bases, with 6 bases between. Per the germline V gene, CDR1 is DFQATT and CDR2 is SNEGSKA (reference sequence). Treatment here: approximately nine-day PBMC culture with coronavirus spike peptide pools or control peptides (ViraFEST assay). Via ViraFEST, peptide pools expanded antigen-specific T cells before TCR sequencing. The Oncomine TCR Beta short-read assay sequenced DNA from cultured CD4+ T cells. Cultured CD4+ T cells yielded the extracted genomic DNA. MiXCR, run by TCRdb on the PCR reads, gives a single entry per CDR3 protein. The sample lists 12,000 or so distinct CDR3 sequences, roughly 61% occurring once.

This receptor was obtained from a human donor who had recovered from COVID-19. Sequenced material: CD4+ T cells from blood, cultured in vitro. The gene calls are TRBV20-1 and TRBJ1-1; D uncertain. The CDR3 reads CSAGETEAFF. The CDR3 DNA reads TGCAGTGCTGGGGAGACTGAAGCTTTCTTT.